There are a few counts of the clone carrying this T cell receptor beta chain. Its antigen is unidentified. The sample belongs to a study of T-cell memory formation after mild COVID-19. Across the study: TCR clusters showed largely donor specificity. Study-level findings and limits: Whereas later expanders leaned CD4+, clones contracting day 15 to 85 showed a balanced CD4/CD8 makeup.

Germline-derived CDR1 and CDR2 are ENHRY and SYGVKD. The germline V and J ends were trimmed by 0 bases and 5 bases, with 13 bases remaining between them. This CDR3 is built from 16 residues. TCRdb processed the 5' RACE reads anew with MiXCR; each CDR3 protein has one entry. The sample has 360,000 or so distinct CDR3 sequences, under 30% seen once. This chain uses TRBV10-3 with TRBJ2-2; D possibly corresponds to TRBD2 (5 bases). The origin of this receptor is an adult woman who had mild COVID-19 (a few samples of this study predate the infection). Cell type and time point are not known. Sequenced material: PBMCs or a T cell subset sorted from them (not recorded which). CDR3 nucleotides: TGTGCCATCAGTGAGTCCCTTGAGGGCAGAACCGGGGAGCTGTTTTTT. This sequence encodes CAISESLEGRTGELFF.